The rows below give T cell receptor beta chains drawn from one sample of a study of CD8 T cells in ankylosing spondylitis. In TCRdb, the 5' RACE reads were re-called with MiXCR into one record per CDR3 protein. This sample has some 300,000 distinct CDR3 sequences, with 20% to 25% found just once. The source material was blood, either unsorted or a sorted T cell fraction (not recorded which). These receptors originate from a female donor with ankylosing spondylitis or in good health (not recorded which). Both conserved end residues are part of each CDR3. D genes are given only for firm matches. Size is omitted from some rows. Given values are once, few, many or a class for expanded clones.

few	TRBJ2-2	TRBV24-1	TRBD1	TGTGCCACCAGTGACTCGGGACAGACGAACACCGGGGAGCTGTTTTTT	CATSDSGQTNTGELFF
NA	TRBJ2-1	TRBV19	TRBD2	TGTGCCAGTATTCTACGCACCGGGACTAGCGGGATCGATGAGCAGTTCTTC	CASILRTGTSGIDEQFF
few	TRBJ2-2	TRBV12-3/TRBV12-4	TRBD1	TGTGCCAGCAGTCTTCAGGGGGCCGGGGAGCTGTTTTTT	CASSLQGAGELFF
NA	TRBJ1-6	TRBV18	NA	TGTGCCAGCTCGGCCCTAAAGGAGCCAAATTCACCCCTCCACTTT	CASSALKEPNSPLHF
few	TRBJ2-7	TRBV20-1	TRBD1	TGCAGTGCTAGTAGTGGGGACAGCCTGGCGGGCCTATCCTACGAGCAGTACTTC	CSASSGDSLAGLSYEQYF
NA	TRBJ2-1	TRBV25-1	NA	TGTGCCAGCAGTGAATATAAGTTAGGGCGGGATGAGCAGTTCTTC	CASSEYKLGRDEQFF
NA	TRBJ1-2	TRBV12-5	TRBD1	TGTGCTAGTGGTCTCATCCCGGGACAGGGAACAAAAGGCTACACCTTC	CASGLIPGQGTKGYTF
NA	TRBJ2-1	TRBV28	NA	TGTGCCAGCAGTTCCAGAGTAGGCAATGAGCAGTTCTTC	CASSSRVGNEQFF
few	TRBJ2-7	TRBV23-1	NA	TGCGCCAGCCCCACGGTGGGGAGGCCCTACGAGCAGTACTTC	CASPTVGRPYEQYF
NA	TRBJ2-1	TRBV4-3	NA	TGCGCCAGCAGCCAAGACCCTGGCGGGTCGTACAATGAGCAGTTCTTC	CASSQDPGGSYNEQFF
few	TRBJ1-1	TRBV6-5	NA	TGTGCCAGCAGTTACTCTAACCCCTTCCGCCCAATGAACACTGAAGCTTTCTTT	CASSYSNPFRPMNTEAFF
NA	TRBJ1-1	TRBV6-5	NA	TGTGCCAGCAGCTCTCGCCGGACACTGAACGCTTTCTTT	CASSSRRTLNAFF
NA	TRBJ1-1	TRBV29-1	TRBD1	TGCAGCGTTGAAAGGGGGACAGGGTTAACTGAAGCTTTCTTT	CSVERGTGLTEAFF
many	TRBJ1-2	TRBV6-1	NA	TGTGCCAGCAGCCGTCAGAGACGATCGAGCTACACCTTC	CASSRQRRSSYTF
NA	TRBJ2-2	TRBV9	NA	TGTGCCAGCAGCGCCTCCGTTAGCCCCTTGGCCGGGGAGCTGTTTTTT	CASSASVSPLAGELFF
NA	TRBJ2-1	TRBV10-3	NA	TGTGCCATCAGCTCCCTCTTTTACAATGAGCAGTTCTTC	CAISSLFYNEQFF
few	TRBJ2-7	TRBV5-1	TRBD1	TGCGCCAGCAGCTTGGACGGACAGGCAACCCAGTTCTCCTACGAGCAGTACTTC	CASSLDGQATQFSYEQYF
once	TRBJ1-1	TRBV2	NA	TGTGCCAGCAGACTAGAGAACACTGAAGCTTTCTTT	CASRLENTEAFF
few	TRBJ2-5	TRBV10-3	NA	TGTGCCATCAGCGGCAGGGCTCAAGAGACCCAGTACTTC	CAISGRAQETQYF
few	TRBJ1-4	TRBV4-3	NA	TGCGCCAGCAGCCAAGCCCTTCGGACCTGGCGGGGTGAAAAACTGTTTTTT	CASSQALRTWRGEKLFF
NA	TRBJ2-3	TRBV15	NA	TGTGCCACCAGCATGGGACCGCCAACAGATACGCAGTATTTT	CATSMGPPTDTQYF
NA	TRBJ1-2	TRBV6-1	NA	TGTGCCAGCACGATGGACTGGAACTATGGCTACACCTTC	CASTMDWNYGYTF
few	TRBJ2-1	TRBV5-1	TRBD1	TGCGCCAGCCGACGAGGACAGGGATCGTCCAATGAGCAGTTCTTC	CASRRGQGSSNEQFF
few	TRBJ2-3	TRBV20-1	TRBD2	TGCAGTGCTAGTGACGGACTAGAGGCAGATACGCAGTATTTT	CSASDGLEADTQYF
NA	TRBJ2-2	TRBV4-3	NA	TGCGCCAGCAGCCAATACCCTGAGCCCGGGGAGCTGTTTTTT	CASSQYPEPGELFF
NA	TRBJ2-5	TRBV5-1	NA	TGCGCCAGCAGCTTGGTCGGACACAATATGGGGGAGACCCAGTACTTC	CASSLVGHNMGETQYF
NA	TRBJ2-1	TRBV7-8	NA	TGTGCCAGCATCCCAAAAGGGTGGGACTCCTTAGGGGAGCAGTTCTTC	CASIPKGWDSLGEQFF
NA	TRBJ2-5	TRBV6-2/TRBV6-3	NA	TGTGCCAGCAGTTTTAGGACGCAAGAGACCCAGTACTTC	CASSFRTQETQYF